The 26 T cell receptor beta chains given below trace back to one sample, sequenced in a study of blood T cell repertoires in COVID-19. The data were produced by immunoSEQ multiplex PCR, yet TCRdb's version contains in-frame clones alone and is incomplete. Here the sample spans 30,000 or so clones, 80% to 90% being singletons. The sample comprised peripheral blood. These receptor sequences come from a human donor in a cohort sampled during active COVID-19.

This chain's CDR3 is CASSFRTGGANEQFF. CDR3 nucleotide sequence: TGCGCCAGCAGCTTTCGGACAGGGGGCGCGAATGAGCAGTTCTTC. The J gene is TRBJ2-1, the V gene TRBV5-1, with 11 bases identical to TRBD1. V dropped 2 bases and J dropped 7; count of bases not matched to a gene: 5. CDR1 and CDR2 (germline): SGHRS, YFSETQ. The length of the CDR3 is 15 residues.

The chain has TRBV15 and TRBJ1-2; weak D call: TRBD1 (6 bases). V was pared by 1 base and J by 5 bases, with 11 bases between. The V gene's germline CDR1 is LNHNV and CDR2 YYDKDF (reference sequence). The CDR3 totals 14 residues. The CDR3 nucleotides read TGTGCCACCAGCAGAGTACAGGGCGGATATGGCTACACCTTC. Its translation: CATSRVQGGYGYTF.

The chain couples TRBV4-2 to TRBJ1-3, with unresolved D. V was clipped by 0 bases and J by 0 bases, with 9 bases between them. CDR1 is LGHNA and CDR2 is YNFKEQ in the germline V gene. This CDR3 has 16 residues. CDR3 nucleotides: TGTGCCAGCAGCCAAGATCCAGAAGTCTCTGGAAACACCATATATTTT. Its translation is CASSQDPEVSGNTIYF.

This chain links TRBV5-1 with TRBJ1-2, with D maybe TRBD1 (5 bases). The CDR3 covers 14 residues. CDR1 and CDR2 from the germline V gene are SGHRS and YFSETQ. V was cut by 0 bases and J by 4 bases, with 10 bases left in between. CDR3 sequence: CASSLEWGGYGYTF. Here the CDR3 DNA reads TGCGCCAGCAGCTTGGAATGGGGCGGCTATGGCTACACCTTC.

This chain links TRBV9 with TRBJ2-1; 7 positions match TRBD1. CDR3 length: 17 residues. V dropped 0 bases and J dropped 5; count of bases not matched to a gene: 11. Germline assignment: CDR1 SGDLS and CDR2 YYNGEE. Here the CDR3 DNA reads TGTGCCAGCAGCGTAGGGTATTCGAGGGGGCTAAACAATGAGCAGTTCTTC. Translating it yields CASSVGYSRGLNNEQFF.

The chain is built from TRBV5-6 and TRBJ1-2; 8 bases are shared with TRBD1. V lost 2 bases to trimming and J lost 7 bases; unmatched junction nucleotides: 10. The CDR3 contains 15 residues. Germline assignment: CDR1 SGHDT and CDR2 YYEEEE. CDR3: CASSFGGQGRFGYTF. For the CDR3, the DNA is TGTGCCAGCAGCTTCGGAGGACAGGGCAGATTTGGCTACACCTTC.

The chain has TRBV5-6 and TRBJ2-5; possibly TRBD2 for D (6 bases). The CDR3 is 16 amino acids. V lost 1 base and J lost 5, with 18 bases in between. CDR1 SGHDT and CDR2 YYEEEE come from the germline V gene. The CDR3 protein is CASSLTGTQAGETQYF. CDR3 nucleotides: TGTGCCAGCAGCTTGACCGGGACTCAGGCAGGGGAGACCCAGTACTTC.

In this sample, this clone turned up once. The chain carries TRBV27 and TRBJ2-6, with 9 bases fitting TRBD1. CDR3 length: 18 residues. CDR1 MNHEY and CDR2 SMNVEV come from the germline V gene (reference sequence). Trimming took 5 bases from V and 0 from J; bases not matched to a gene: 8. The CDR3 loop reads CASSPRQGGRSGANVLTF. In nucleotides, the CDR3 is TGTGCCAGCAGTCCGAGACAGGGGGGACGCTCTGGGGCCAACGTCCTGACTTTC.

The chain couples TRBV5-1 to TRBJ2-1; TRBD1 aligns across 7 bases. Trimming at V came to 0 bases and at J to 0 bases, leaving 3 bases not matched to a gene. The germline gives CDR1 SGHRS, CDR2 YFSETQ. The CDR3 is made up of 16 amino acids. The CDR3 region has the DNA TGCGCCAGCAGCTTGGAGGGACAGAGCTCCTACAATGAGCAGTTCTTC. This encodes CASSLEGQSSYNEQFF.

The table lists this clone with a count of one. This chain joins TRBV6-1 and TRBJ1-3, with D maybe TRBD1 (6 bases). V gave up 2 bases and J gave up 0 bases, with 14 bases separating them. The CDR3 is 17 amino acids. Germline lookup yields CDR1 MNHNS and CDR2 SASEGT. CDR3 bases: TGTGCCAGCAGTGAAAGGGACACCATCAGCTCTGGAAACACCATATATTTT. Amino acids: CASSERDTISSGNTIYF.

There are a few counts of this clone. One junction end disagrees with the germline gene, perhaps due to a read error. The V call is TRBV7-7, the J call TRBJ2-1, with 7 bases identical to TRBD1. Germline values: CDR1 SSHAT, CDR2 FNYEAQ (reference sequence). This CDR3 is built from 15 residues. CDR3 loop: CASSLEGGVAGEQFF. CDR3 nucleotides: TGTGCTAGCAGCTTAGAAGGGGGCGTAGCTGGTGAGCAGTTCTTC.

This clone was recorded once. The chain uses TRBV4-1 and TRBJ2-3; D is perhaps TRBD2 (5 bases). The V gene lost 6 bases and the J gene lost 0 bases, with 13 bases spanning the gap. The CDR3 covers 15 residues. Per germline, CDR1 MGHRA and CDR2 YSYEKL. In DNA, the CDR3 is TGCGCCAGCAGACAACTAGGTGGGAGCACAGATACGCAGTATTTT. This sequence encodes CASRQLGGSTDTQYF.

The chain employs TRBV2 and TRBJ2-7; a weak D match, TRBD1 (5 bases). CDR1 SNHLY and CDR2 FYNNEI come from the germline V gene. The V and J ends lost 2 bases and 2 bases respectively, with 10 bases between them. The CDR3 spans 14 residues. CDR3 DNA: TGTGCCAGCAGTGAAAGGCAGGGCCCCTACGAGCAGTACTTC. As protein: CASSERQGPYEQYF.

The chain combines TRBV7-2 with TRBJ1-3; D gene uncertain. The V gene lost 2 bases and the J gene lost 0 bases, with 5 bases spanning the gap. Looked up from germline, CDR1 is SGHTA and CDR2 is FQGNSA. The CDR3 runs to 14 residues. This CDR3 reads CASSLSVSGNTIYF. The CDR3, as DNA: TGTGCCAGCAGCTTATCAGTCTCTGGAAACACCATATATTTT.

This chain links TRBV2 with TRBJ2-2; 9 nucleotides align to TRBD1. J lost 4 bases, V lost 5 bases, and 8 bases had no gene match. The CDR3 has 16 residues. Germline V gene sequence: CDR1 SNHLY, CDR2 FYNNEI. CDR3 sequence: CASSTGGPPVTGELFF. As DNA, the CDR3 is TGTGCCAGCAGTACAGGGGGCCCTCCGGTCACCGGGGAGCTGTTTTTT.

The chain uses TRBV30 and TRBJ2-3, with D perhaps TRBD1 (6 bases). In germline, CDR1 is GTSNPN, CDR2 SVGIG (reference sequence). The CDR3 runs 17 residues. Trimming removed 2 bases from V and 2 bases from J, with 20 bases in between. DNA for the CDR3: TGTGCCTGGAGTCCCTTCCCCCAGGGGCGACTCACAGATACGCAGTATTTT. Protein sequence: CAWSPFPQGRLTDTQYF.

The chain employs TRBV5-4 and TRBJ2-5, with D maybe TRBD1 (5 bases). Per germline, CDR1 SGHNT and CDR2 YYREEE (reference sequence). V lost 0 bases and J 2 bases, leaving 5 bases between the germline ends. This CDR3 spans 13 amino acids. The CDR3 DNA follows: TGTGCCAGCAGCTTGGGACAGCAAGAGACCCAGTACTTC. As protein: CASSLGQQETQYF.

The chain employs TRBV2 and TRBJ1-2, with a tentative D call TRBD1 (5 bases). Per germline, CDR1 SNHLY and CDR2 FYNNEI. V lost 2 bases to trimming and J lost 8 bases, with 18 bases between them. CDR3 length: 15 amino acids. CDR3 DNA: TGTGCCAGCAGTGAAATTCAGGGAGGATGGTACGGCTACACCTTC. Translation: CASSEIQGGWYGYTF.

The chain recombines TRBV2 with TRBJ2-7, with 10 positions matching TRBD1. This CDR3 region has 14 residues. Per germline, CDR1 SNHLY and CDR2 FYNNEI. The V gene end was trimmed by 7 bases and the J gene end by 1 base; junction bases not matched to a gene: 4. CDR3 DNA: TGTGCCAGCAACCCGGGACAGGGGTCCTACGAGCAGTACTTC. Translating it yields CASNPGQGSYEQYF.

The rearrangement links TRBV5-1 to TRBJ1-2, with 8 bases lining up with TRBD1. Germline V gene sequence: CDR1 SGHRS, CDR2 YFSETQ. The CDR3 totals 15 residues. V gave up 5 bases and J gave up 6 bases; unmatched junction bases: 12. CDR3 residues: CASRPGQGGFNGYTF. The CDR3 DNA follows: TGCGCCAGCAGACCCGGACAGGGAGGGTTCAATGGCTACACCTTC.

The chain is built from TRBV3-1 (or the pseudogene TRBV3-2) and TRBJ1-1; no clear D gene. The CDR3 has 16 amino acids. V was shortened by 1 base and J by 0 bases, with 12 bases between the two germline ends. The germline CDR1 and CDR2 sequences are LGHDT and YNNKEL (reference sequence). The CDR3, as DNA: TGTGCCAGCAGCCAAGCCTGGCGGGTTATGAACACTGAAGCTTTCTTT. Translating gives CASSQAWRVMNTEAFF.

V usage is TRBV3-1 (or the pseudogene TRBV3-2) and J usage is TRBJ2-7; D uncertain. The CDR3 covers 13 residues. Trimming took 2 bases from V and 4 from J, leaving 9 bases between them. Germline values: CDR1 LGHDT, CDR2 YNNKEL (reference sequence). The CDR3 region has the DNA TGTGCCAGCAGCCAATTCGGTGGTTACGAGCAGTACTTC. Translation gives CASSQFGGYEQYF.

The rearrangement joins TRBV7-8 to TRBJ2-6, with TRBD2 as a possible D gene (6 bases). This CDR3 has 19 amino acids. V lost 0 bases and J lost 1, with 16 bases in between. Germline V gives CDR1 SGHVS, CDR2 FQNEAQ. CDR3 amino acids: CASSLAGGLGQSGANVLTF. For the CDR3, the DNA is TGTGCCAGCAGCTTAGCGGGGGGATTGGGCCAATCTGGGGCCAACGTCCTGACTTTC.

For the CDR3, the DNA is TGTGCCAGCAGATCGACAGGGGGGAGCGGTCAGCCCCAGCATTTT. It yields the protein CASRSTGGSGQPQHF. This rearrangement joins TRBV2 to TRBJ1-5, with 9 bases lining up with TRBD1. The CDR3 is made up of 15 amino acids. The V segment lost 6 bases and the J segment 6 bases; nucleotides outside the gene matches: 9. From germline, CDR1 is SNHLY and CDR2 FYNNEI.

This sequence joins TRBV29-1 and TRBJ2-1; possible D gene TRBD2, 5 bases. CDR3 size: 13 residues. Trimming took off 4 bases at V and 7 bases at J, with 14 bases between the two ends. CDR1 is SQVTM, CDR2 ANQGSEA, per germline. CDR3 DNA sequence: TGCAGCGTTGTTAATAGTAGGAGGAATGAGCAGTTCTTC. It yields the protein CSVVNSRRNEQFF.

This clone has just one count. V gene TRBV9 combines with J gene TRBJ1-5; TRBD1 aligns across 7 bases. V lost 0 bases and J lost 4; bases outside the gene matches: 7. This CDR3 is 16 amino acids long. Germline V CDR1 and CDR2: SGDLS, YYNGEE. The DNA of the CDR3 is TGTGCCAGCAGCGTAGGAGGGGACAGCCAGAATCAGCCCCAGCATTTT. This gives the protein CASSVGGDSQNQPQHF.